A single sample is the source of the 31 T cell receptor beta chains below, sequenced in a study of T-cell reconstitution after alpha-beta-depleted transplantation in children. Molecular barcoding with unique molecular identifiers was used for the TCRbeta library. TCRdb called the PCR reads again in MiXCR, with one record for every CDR3 protein. Of 490,000 or so distinct CDR3 sequences listed, around an eighth are singletons. The sample here was PBMCs from the stem cell graft donor, taken from the stem cell graft. The receptors stem from a human donor who donated a stem cell graft to a child with combined immunodeficiency.

This clonotype came up a few times. This chain uses TRBV12-3 or TRBV12-4 with TRBJ2-7; D might be TRBD2 (5 bases). The CDR3 loop spans 14 amino acids. Trimming stripped 6 bases from V and 0 bases from J, with 12 bases between. CDR3 coding DNA: TGTGCCAGCAGCCCTAAGCGGAACTCCTACGAGCAGTACTTC. The encoded protein is CASSPKRNSYEQYF.

The rearrangement links TRBV12-3 or TRBV12-4 to TRBJ2-5; no definite D call. The CDR3 extends over 12 amino acids. V dropped 5 bases and J dropped 3 bases, with 7 bases sitting between them. CDR3 loop: CASSGNEETQYF. CDR3 nucleotide sequence: TGTGCCAGCAGTGGGAATGAAGAGACCCAGTACTTC.

This clonotype was found many times. V gene TRBV7-9 combines with J gene TRBJ2-7; the D is unclear. This CDR3 spans 12 amino acids. V was clipped by 0 bases and J by 4 bases, with 4 bases between them. Germline V CDR1 and CDR2: SEHNR, FQNEAQ (reference sequence). Here the CDR3 DNA reads TGTGCCAGCAGCTTAGCATGGTACGAGCAGTACTTC. Protein product: CASSLAWYEQYF.

V usage is TRBV2 and J usage is TRBJ2-1, with 10 positions matching TRBD2. CDR1 is SNHLY, CDR2 FYNNEI, per germline. This CDR3 comprises 16 residues. The ends lost 4 bases at V and 3 bases at J; junction bases unmatched: 6. The DNA for the CDR3 is TGTGCCAGCAGTGTTCGCAGACTAGCGGGCTACAATGAGCAGTTCTTC. As protein: CASSVRRLAGYNEQFF. The complete variable domain, with remaining parts taken from reference TRBV2 and TRBJ2-1, reads EPEVTQTPSHQVTQMGQEVILRCVPISNHLYFYWYRQILGQKVEFLVSFYNNEISEKSEIFDDQFSVERPDGSNFTLKIRSTKLEDSAMYFCASSVRRLAGYNEQFFGPGTRLTVL.

As regards this clonotype: Possible read error: a much larger clone is one base away. The chain joins TRBV5-6 to TRBJ2-7, with 10 bases matching TRBD1. Trimming at V came to 1 base and at J to 4 bases, leaving 11 bases not matched to a gene. From germline, CDR1 is SGHDT and CDR2 YYEEEE. The CDR3 runs 17 residues. The CDR3: CASSLTLGQGRIYEQYF. CDR3 coding DNA: TGTGCCAGCAGCTTGACCCTGGGACAGGGGCGAATTTACGAGCAGTACTTC.

This clonotype was counted a few times. The chain combines TRBV21-1 with TRBJ2-5; the tabulated D call, TRBD2, remains unverified against the DNA. TRBV21-1 is deemed a pseudogene. This CDR3 comprises 15 residues. DNA for the CDR3: TGTGCCAGGAAATCCGGGACTAGCGGGAAAGAGACCCAGTACTTC. This sequence encodes CARKSGTSGKETQYF.

This clonotype was seen ten or more times. The rearrangement uses TRBV7-9 and TRBJ1-3; 9 bases agree with TRBD1. CDR3 length: 15 residues. Germline-derived CDR1 and CDR2 are SEHNR and FQNEAQ (reference sequence). With V trimmed by 6 bases and J by 1 base, 4 bases remained unmatched. CDR3 nucleotide sequence: TGTGCCAGCAGTAAACAGGGGGCTTCTGGAAACACCATATATTTT. Residues: CASSKQGASGNTIYF.

This clonotype was seen a handful of times. V and J are TRBV5-6 and TRBJ2-1, with 10 bases identical to TRBD1. From germline, CDR1 is SGHDT and CDR2 YYEEEE. The CDR3 sequence is 15 residues long. V lost 4 bases, J lost 4 bases, and 5 bases stayed unmatched. The CDR3 spells CASSIGQGVYNEQFF. CDR3 coding DNA: TGTGCCAGCAGCATCGGACAGGGGGTATACAATGAGCAGTTCTTC.

The V gene is TRBV20-1, the J gene TRBJ2-7; D remains unclear. The germline CDR1 and CDR2 sequences are DFQATT and SNEGSKA (reference sequence). V shed 2 bases and J shed 2 bases, with 19 bases lying between them. The CDR3 is 16 amino acids. The CDR3 spells CSARPSETATTYEQYF. The CDR3, as DNA: TGCAGTGCTAGACCGTCGGAAACCGCAACTACCTACGAGCAGTACTTC.

The chain carries TRBV7-2 and TRBJ2-1; D not resolved. Trimming removed 11 bases at V and 5 bases at J, with 16 bases between. CDR1 SGHTA and CDR2 FQGNSA come from the germline V gene. This CDR3 contains 13 residues. The CDR3 protein is CAGLKITNNEQFF. The CDR3, as DNA: TGTGCCGGATTAAAGATCACAAACAATGAGCAGTTCTTC.

There are a few counts of this clonotype. The chain uses TRBV2 and TRBJ2-7, with 9 bases lining up with TRBD2. Losses at the gene ends were 3 bases for V and 2 bases for J; bases not matched to a gene: 5. The CDR3 length is 15 residues. Germline lookup yields CDR1 SNHLY and CDR2 FYNNEI. The CDR3 spells CASSELAGSTYEQYF. The CDR3 DNA reads as TGTGCCAGCAGTGAGCTAGCGGGGTCAACCTACGAGCAGTACTTC.

In this sample, this clonotype is medium-sized. The chain is built from TRBV7-2 and TRBJ2-7; either TRBD1 or TRBD2 may fit D (5 bases each). Trimming cost V 1 base and J 7 bases, with 11 bases left between them. The CDR3 has 13 residues. Germline CDR1 and CDR2: SGHTA and FQGNSA. CDR3 in DNA: TGTGCCAGCAGCTTAGTCTCAGGGACGGAGCAGTACTTC. This gives the protein CASSLVSGTEQYF.

The V gene is TRBV20-1, the J gene TRBJ2-1; TRBD1 agrees at 8 bases. V lost 6 bases, J lost 8 bases, and 15 bases stayed unmatched. Germline V gene sequence: CDR1 DFQATT, CDR2 SNEGSKA (reference sequence). The CDR3 consists of 15 residues. The CDR3 coding sequence is TGCAGTGCGGGGGAAGACAGGGGTCCTACGGATGAGCAGTTCTTC. Its translation: CSAGEDRGPTDEQFF.

The chain has TRBV15 and TRBJ2-7; TRBD1 might be the D (6 bases). Per the germline V gene, CDR1 is LNHNV and CDR2 is YYDKDF (reference sequence). This CDR3 spans 15 amino acids. Trimming left V 0 bases short and J 1 base short, with 10 bases between. In DNA form, the CDR3 reads TGTGCCACCAGCAGAGATGGGGGCGCGTCCTACGAGCAGTACTTC. Translated: CATSRDGGASYEQYF.

This clonotype was observed many times. This chain connects TRBV2 to TRBJ2-7; D uncertain. The germline gives CDR1 SNHLY, CDR2 FYNNEI. The V gene lost 8 bases and the J gene lost 0 bases, with 11 bases spanning the gap. CDR3 length: 13 residues. DNA for the CDR3: TGTGCCAGCCGCCAACGGCTCTCCTACGAGCAGTACTTC. Translated, it gives CASRQRLSYEQYF.

This clonotype was counted between two and nine times. The chain is built from TRBV20-1 and TRBJ1-2; D uncertain. Germline V gene data show CDR1 as DFQATT and CDR2 as SNEGSKA (reference sequence). The CDR3 consists of 13 residues. Between the trimmed V and J ends, which lost 0 bases and 7 bases, there was a span of 12 bases. The CDR3 nucleotides are TGCAGTGCTAGAGATAAAGGTGTTCTTGGCTACACCTTC. As protein: CSARDKGVLGYTF.

This clonotype was seen more than once but under ten times. The chain links TRBV6-2 or TRBV6-3 to TRBJ2-7; D may be TRBD1 (6 bases). The CDR3 spans 14 residues. CDR1 is MNHEY and CDR2 is SVGEGT in the germline V gene. V was trimmed by 6 bases and J by 4 bases, leaving 16 bases between them. The CDR3 nucleotides read TGTGCCAGCAGCCTCGGGACAATTCAGTACGAGCAGTACTTC. This gives the protein CASSLGTIQYEQYF.

This clonotype was counted a few times. The chain uses TRBV10-3 and TRBJ2-4; tentatively, D is TRBD2 (7 bases). The CDR3 is 15 amino acids. Germline CDR1 is ENHRY and CDR2 is SYGVKD. Trimming stripped 6 bases from V and 2 bases from J, with 14 bases between. CDR3 region: CAIRSGGQSKNIQYF. The CDR3 DNA is TGTGCCATCAGGTCGGGGGGCCAGTCCAAAAACATTCAGTACTTC.

The chain couples TRBV12-3 or TRBV12-4 to TRBJ2-2; possibly TRBD1 for D (5 bases). V shed 3 bases and J shed 2 bases, with 10 bases lying between them. The CDR3 sequence is 15 residues long. CDR3 residues: CASSFQGQNTGELFF. In DNA form, the CDR3 reads TGTGCCAGCAGTTTCCAGGGTCAAAACACCGGGGAGCTGTTTTTT.

The table lists this clonotype with many counts. The CDR3 loop reads CASSDGLAVLNTGELFF. Written as DNA, the CDR3 is TGTGCCAGCAGCGATGGACTAGCCGTACTGAACACCGGGGAGCTGTTTTTT. The chain has TRBV7-2 and TRBJ2-2, with 8 positions matching TRBD2. V dropped 5 bases and J dropped 1; count of bases not matched to a gene: 9. The CDR3 loop spans 17 amino acids. Germline CDR1 SGHTA, CDR2 FQGNSA.

This clonotype has just a few counts. The chain links TRBV11-2 to TRBJ2-3; D is perhaps TRBD1 (5 bases). The V gene lost 5 bases and the J gene lost 1 base, with 13 bases spanning the gap. The CDR3 length is 15 residues. Germline V gene sequence: CDR1 SGHAT, CDR2 FQNNGV. This chain's CDR3 is CASSVGLRGTDTQYF. The CDR3, as DNA: TGTGCCAGCAGCGTTGGCCTCAGGGGCACAGATACGCAGTATTTT.

This clonotype was observed a handful of times. The CDR3 is CASSLVQGASNEQFF. CDR3 nucleotides: TGTGCCAGCAGCTTAGTACAGGGGGCTAGCAATGAGCAGTTCTTC. V usage is TRBV7-6 and J usage is TRBJ2-1, with 9 bases identical to TRBD1. The V gene's germline CDR1 is SGHVS and CDR2 FNYEAQ. V was pared by 1 base and J by 6 bases, with 4 bases of the junction left unmatched. This CDR3 has 15 residues.

The chain has TRBV2 and TRBJ2-1, with 16 bases lining up with TRBD2. J lost 9 bases, V lost 1 base, and 3 bases had no gene match. From germline, CDR1 is SNHLY and CDR2 FYNNEI. This CDR3 has 16 residues. CDR3 nucleotides: TGTGCCAGCAGTGAAGTCGGGACTAGCGGGAGGGTTGAGCAGTTCTTC. This translates into CASSEVGTSGRVEQFF.

The chain employs TRBV4-2 and TRBJ2-6, with 10 bases fitting TRBD1. The ends lost 0 bases at V and 4 bases at J; junction bases unmatched: 6. CDR1 and CDR2 (germline): LGHNA, YNFKEQ. CDR3 size: 18 residues. Written as DNA, the CDR3 is TGTGCCAGCAGCCAAGATCTAGGGACAGGGGCCGGGGCCAACGTCCTGACTTTC. This encodes CASSQDLGTGAGANVLTF.

This chain links TRBV13 with TRBJ2-1; 7 nucleotides line up with TRBD1. Trimming cost V 5 bases and J 8 bases; bases outside gene matches: 9. Germline CDR1 and CDR2: PRHDT and FYEKMQ (reference sequence). CDR3 length equals 14 residues. CDR3 in DNA: TGTGCCAGCAGCCTCCAGGGGGAGAGCGATGAGCAGTTCTTC. Residues: CASSLQGESDEQFF.

This chain uses TRBV4-2 with TRBJ2-3; D not certain. CDR3 size: 17 residues. V lost 1 base and J 2 bases, leaving 16 bases between the germline ends. Germline values: CDR1 LGHNA, CDR2 YNFKEQ. CDR3: CASSQVSHPLNTDTQYF. In nucleotides, the CDR3 is TGTGCCAGCAGCCAAGTCTCCCACCCACTCAACACAGATACGCAGTATTTT.

This clonotype turned up a few times. The chain employs TRBV20-1 and TRBJ2-7; 16 bases line up with TRBD2. The germline CDR1 and CDR2 sequences are DFQATT and SNEGSKA (reference sequence). CDR3 length: 16 amino acids. The V and J ends lost 2 bases and 2 bases, in that order; junction bases with no gene match: 3. Here the CDR3 reads CSARPGTSGGAYEQYF. As DNA, the CDR3 is TGCAGTGCTAGACCCGGGACTAGCGGGGGGGCCTACGAGCAGTACTTC.

This clonotype was seen more than once but under ten times. The rearrangement joins TRBV6-2 or TRBV6-3 to TRBJ1-4; D unresolved. The V gene lost 6 bases and the J gene lost 5 bases, with 10 bases spanning the gap. This CDR3 has 13 amino acids. CDR1 and CDR2 from the germline V gene are MNHEY and SVGEGT. Here the CDR3 DNA reads TGTGCCAGCAGATCCGGACGCAATGAAAAACTGTTTTTT. It specifies CASRSGRNEKLFF.

This clonotype came up many times. This could be a read error, since a much larger clone is one nucleotide away. The chain is built from TRBV6-2 or TRBV6-3 and TRBJ2-7, with D uncertain. V was clipped by 6 bases and J by 3 bases, with 6 bases between them. This CDR3 contains 11 residues. Germline V lookup: CDR1 MNHEY, CDR2 SVGEGT. The CDR3 DNA reads TGTGCCAGCAGCCCCTACTACGAGCAGTACTTC. Translating it yields CASSPYYEQYF.

This clonotype has a count of ten or more. The CDR3 spells CSVVTPLNLNEQFF. The CDR3 DNA sequence: TGCAGCGTTGTGACCCCATTGAATCTCAATGAGCAGTTCTTC. The chain recombines TRBV29-1 with TRBJ2-1; no clear D. The V gene lost 4 bases and the J gene lost 6 bases, with 16 bases spanning the gap. The germline gives CDR1 SQVTM, CDR2 ANQGSEA. The CDR3 extends over 14 amino acids.

This clonotype was observed a handful of times. The chain has TRBV2 and TRBJ2-5; D gene unclear. Germline V gene sequence: CDR1 SNHLY, CDR2 FYNNEI. V was pared by 4 bases and J by 1 base, with 10 bases between. The CDR3 is 14 amino acids. The CDR3 sequence: CASSVHSIQETQYF. CDR3 in DNA: TGTGCCAGCAGTGTCCACAGCATCCAAGAGACCCAGTACTTC.